This TCR beta chain is from a study of blood T cell repertoires in COVID-19. This CDR3 is built from 12 residues. The V end lost 3 bases, the J end lost 12 bases, and 15 bases lay between the germline ends. Per the germline V gene, CDR1 is SEHNR and CDR2 is FQNEAQ (reference sequence). Per the study methods: Amplification from reference gene primers served as the basis for estimated nucleated cell counts. Method: immunoSEQ multiplex PCR; TCRdb's copy keeps in-frame clones and lacks some. V, J and clone size were drawn from that table, and D and trimming were deduced from the DNA. This sample has 65,000 or so clones, with roughly 86% found just once. Only a few counts were recorded for this clone.

This rearrangement joins TRBV7-9 to TRBJ2-7, with a tentative D call TRBD2 (6 bases). Material for sequencing was peripheral blood. The receptor was derived from a woman between 65 and 79 years old with acute or convalescent COVID-19. The CDR3 DNA follows: TGTGCCAGCAGCTTTGAGGAGCTAGCGCTGTACTTC. Translating it yields CASSFEELALYF. Supplemented by reference TRBV7-9 and TRBJ2-7, the full variable domain reads DTGVSQNPRHKITKRGQNVTFRCDPISEHNRLYWYRQTLGQGPEFLTYFQNEAQLEKSRLLSDRFSAERPKGSFSTLEIQRTEQGDSAMYLCASSFEELALYFGPGTRLTVT.